The 25 T cell receptor beta chains in this list originate from one sample, sequenced in a study of blood T cell repertoires in COVID-19. Data came from immunoSEQ multiplex PCR; TCRdb stores just in-frame clones and leaves some out. This table holds around 150,000 clones, roughly 82% found once. The sequenced material came from PBMCs or T cells enriched from blood (not recorded which). Source of these receptors: a man over 45 who had recovered from COVID-19.

The chain recombines TRBV28 with TRBJ1-2, with D possibly being TRBD1 (5 bases). The length of the CDR3 is 15 residues. Trimming removed 4 bases at V and 2 bases at J, with 14 bases between. Germline V gene sequence: CDR1 MDHEN, CDR2 SYDVKM. The CDR3 nucleotides read TGTGCCAGCAGTTCTCTTGAGGCAGGGAACTATGGCTACACCTTC. Encoded protein: CASSSLEAGNYGYTF.

The chain combines TRBV30 with TRBJ2-1, with TRBD2 matching over 10 bases. J was trimmed by 4 bases and V by 3 bases; bases with no gene match: 6. This CDR3 spans 15 amino acids. The germline gives CDR1 GTSNPN, CDR2 SVGIG (reference sequence). Here the CDR3 DNA reads TGTGCCTGGAGCCCAGCGGGGGGGCCGTACAATGAGCAGTTCTTC. As protein: CAWSPAGGPYNEQFF.

The chain carries TRBV29-1 and TRBJ1-2; the D gene is possibly TRBD1 (5 bases). The CDR3 is 13 amino acids. V lost 1 base and J lost 6, with 12 bases in between. Germline CDR1 SQVTM, CDR2 ANQGSEA. CDR3 DNA sequence: TGCAGCGTTGAAGTCCTCGGCAGGGATGGCTACACCTTC. Protein sequence: CSVEVLGRDGYTF.

In this sample, this clone turned up once. The V and J genes are TRBV6-6 and TRBJ2-7; 8 bases agree with TRBD1. J gave up 1 base and V 6 bases, and 8 bases lay outside the gene matches. Germline V lookup: CDR1 MNHNY, CDR2 SVGAGI (reference sequence). The CDR3 loop spans 15 amino acids. CDR3 protein: CASSPLTGGSYEQYF. CDR3 sequence (DNA): TGTGCCAGCAGCCCTCTAACAGGGGGGTCCTACGAGCAGTACTTC.

V gene TRBV6-5 combines with J gene TRBJ2-5; 8 bases fit TRBD1. Germline V gene sequence: CDR1 MNHEY, CDR2 SVGAGI. V trimming: 2 bases; J trimming: 1 base; junction bases outside the gene matches: 6. This CDR3 region has 16 residues. The CDR3 sequence: CASSYRTGHGQETQYF. As DNA, the CDR3 is TGTGCCAGCAGTTACCGGACAGGGCATGGCCAAGAGACCCAGTACTTC.

This clone appeared a few times. The CDR3 sequence: CASSAGSIPEKLFF. CDR3 nucleotides: TGTGCCAGCAGTGCAGGGTCAATTCCTGAAAAACTGTTTTTT. V gene TRBV9 combines with J gene TRBJ1-4, with D possibly TRBD1 on 5 matching bases. The CDR3 loop spans 14 amino acids. Germline V CDR1 and CDR2: SGDLS, YYNGEE. The V gene lost 5 bases and the J gene lost 7 bases, with 15 bases spanning the gap.

The CDR3 nucleotides read TGTGCCAGAAGCTATGGTGGGGCGGAGGACAGGTTATACAATGAGCAGTTCTTC. This codes for CARSYGGAEDRLYNEQFF. V usage is TRBV5-3 and J usage is TRBJ2-1, with TRBD1 matching over 7 bases. TRBV5-3 is identified as an open reading frame with a role that is uncertain. Trimming cost V 3 bases and J 4 bases; bases outside gene matches: 16. This CDR3 is 18 amino acids long.

This sequence joins TRBV7-9 and TRBJ1-2; 11 nucleotides line up with TRBD1. There are 14 residues in the CDR3. Germline V gives CDR1 SEHNR, CDR2 FQNEAQ (reference sequence). V shed 5 bases and J 6 bases; nucleotides not matched to a gene: 5. The CDR3 reads CASSPGQGADGYTF. For the CDR3, the DNA is TGTGCCAGCAGCCCCGGACAGGGGGCGGATGGCTACACCTTC.

The chain couples TRBV27 to TRBJ2-2; the D gene is possibly TRBD1 (6 bases). This CDR3 is built from 17 residues. Trimming stripped 4 bases from V and 5 bases from J, with 20 bases between. Looked up from germline, CDR1 is MNHEY and CDR2 is SMNVEV (reference sequence). CDR3 amino acids: CASSSYYRDTGTGELFF. The CDR3 nucleotides are TGTGCCAGCAGTTCGTATTACCGGGACACTGGGACCGGGGAGCTGTTTTTT.

The gene calls are TRBV18 and TRBJ1-1; 9 bases match TRBD1. Germline V lookup: CDR1 KGHSH, CDR2 LQKENI. The V and J ends lost 4 bases and 11 bases, in that order; junction bases with no gene match: 8. The CDR3 consists of 13 residues. This chain's CDR3 is CASSQDRGSWAFF. The CDR3 region has the DNA TGTGCCAGCTCACAGGACAGGGGAAGTTGGGCTTTCTTT.

The gene calls are TRBV5-1 and TRBJ2-3; D is possibly TRBD2 (6 bases). This CDR3 contains 14 residues. Trimming took 0 bases from V and 4 from J, leaving 9 bases between them. Per germline, CDR1 SGHRS and CDR2 YFSETQ. The CDR3 reads CASSLGGRSDTQYF. The DNA of the CDR3 is TGCGCCAGCAGCTTGGGAGGGAGGTCAGATACGCAGTATTTT.

This chain joins TRBV5-1 and TRBJ2-7; perhaps TRBD2 as D (6 bases). This CDR3 is built from 14 residues. V gave up 7 bases and J gave up 0 bases, with 14 bases separating them. Germline V gives CDR1 SGHRS, CDR2 YFSETQ. CDR3 loop: CASRRDGSSYEQYF. The CDR3 DNA sequence: TGCGCCAGCCGACGGGACGGGAGCTCCTACGAGCAGTACTTC.

This sequence joins TRBV19 and TRBJ2-1; 7 bases line up with TRBD2. CDR3 length equals 11 residues. Germline trimming cut 7 bases from V and 9 bases from J; bases unmatched to any gene: 3. Germline assignment: CDR1 LNHDA and CDR2 SQIVND (reference sequence). The CDR3 reads CASTRGVEQFF. DNA for the CDR3: TGTGCCAGTACCCGGGGGGTTGAGCAGTTCTTC.

The chain carries TRBV10-1 and TRBJ2-5, with 8 bases fitting TRBD2. The J segment lost 5 bases and the V segment lost 2 bases, leaving 4 bases of the junction unmatched. This CDR3 region has 14 residues. Germline loops: CDR1 WNHNN, CDR2 SYGVQD (reference sequence). The CDR3 DNA sequence: TGCGCCAGCAGTGAGGGAGCGGGGGTGGAGACCCAGTACTTC. Protein sequence: CASSEGAGVETQYF.

The genes are TRBV5-4 and TRBJ1-2; D not certain. Germline CDR1 reads SGHNT; CDR2 reads YYREEE (reference sequence). Trimming took off 4 bases at V and 1 base at J, with 8 bases between the two ends. This CDR3 is 13 amino acids long. The CDR3 is CASSPQNNYGYTF. The CDR3 coding sequence is TGTGCCAGCAGCCCACAGAATAACTATGGCTACACCTTC.

About this clone: Other DNA sequences in this specimen translate into the identical CDR3. The chain combines TRBV6-5 with TRBJ1-4, with TRBD1 as a possible D gene (5 bases). The CDR3 runs to 14 residues. Germline CDR1 and CDR2: MNHEY and SVGAGI. The V end lost 3 bases, the J end lost 8 bases, and 13 bases lay between the germline ends. CDR3 loop: CASSYRQGGEKLFF. Here the CDR3 DNA reads TGTGCCAGCAGTTATCGGCAGGGCGGAGAAAAACTGTTTTTT.

The chain employs TRBV14 and TRBJ1-2; no clear D. The CDR3 has 15 residues. The germline V gene has CDR1 SGHDN and CDR2 FVKESK. The germline V and J ends were trimmed by 0 bases and 7 bases, with 15 bases remaining between them. The CDR3 here is CASSQDNVTPGGYTF. The CDR3 region has the DNA TGTGCCAGCAGCCAAGATAATGTGACACCCGGTGGCTACACCTTC.

The rearrangement uses TRBV5-4 and TRBJ1-2; TRBD1 matches at 9 bases. Losses at the gene ends were 0 bases for V and 4 bases for J; bases not matched to a gene: 7. This CDR3 has 16 amino acids. CDR1 SGHNT and CDR2 YYREEE come from the germline V gene (reference sequence). DNA of the CDR3: TGTGCCAGCAGCTTGGACCCCGGACAGGGGCGCTATGGCTACACCTTC. As protein: CASSLDPGQGRYGYTF.

The genes are TRBV6-5 and TRBJ1-4, with D unresolved. The V end lost 0 bases, the J end lost 7 bases, and 12 bases lay between the germline ends. The germline V gene encodes CDR1 MNHEY and CDR2 SVGAGI. This CDR3 has 15 amino acids. The CDR3 nucleotides read TGTGCCAGCAGTTACTCACCGGGATCGGGTGAAAAACTGTTTTTT. Residues: CASSYSPGSGEKLFF.

V usage is TRBV19 and J usage is TRBJ1-3; no reliable D call. With 3 bases removed from V and 0 bases from J, the gap between germline ends came to 18 bases. This CDR3 spans 18 amino acids. Germline CDR1 reads LNHDA; CDR2 reads SQIVND (reference sequence). CDR3 in amino acids: CASSIRSGSSSSGNTIYF. The CDR3 DNA sequence: TGTGCCAGTAGTATCCGCTCTGGGAGCTCGTCCTCTGGAAACACCATATATTTT.

V usage is TRBV4-2 and J usage is TRBJ1-2, with unresolved D. Germline V gene sequence: CDR1 LGHNA, CDR2 YNFKEQ. The length of the CDR3 is 13 residues. Trimming shortened V by 0 bases and J by 13 bases, and 15 bases separated the two germline ends. CDR3 nucleotides: TGTGCCAGCAGCCAAGATTTTCACATATCCTCCACCTTC. Its translation is CASSQDFHISSTF.

Concerning this clone: The junction departs from germline at one end; a sequencing error may be responsible. The CDR3: CASSPGQGAKTGELFF. The CDR3 coding sequence is TGTGCCAGCAGCCCAGGACAGGGGGCGAAAACCGGGGAGCTGTTTTTT. The chain combines TRBV7-3 with TRBJ2-2; 11 bases map to TRBD1. Germline CDR1 SGHTA, CDR2 FQGTGA. The CDR3 runs to 16 residues.

The chain has TRBV7-8 and TRBJ2-5, with 13 bases aligning to TRBD2. The junction had 0 bases not matched to a gene; V was cut back by 3 bases and J by 2 bases. Per germline, CDR1 SGHVS and CDR2 FQNEAQ. This CDR3 contains 15 residues. The CDR3 region is CASSLGLAGQETQYF. The CDR3 region has the DNA TGTGCCAGCAGCTTGGGACTAGCGGGACAAGAGACCCAGTACTTC.

This clone was found once. CDR3 DNA: TGTGCCAGCTCACCACCGGTAGCTAAAACCGGGGAGCTGTTTTTT. Amino acid sequence: CASSPPVAKTGELFF. The chain couples TRBV18 to TRBJ2-2; no clear D. The CDR3 has 15 amino acids. The germline V gene has CDR1 KGHSH and CDR2 LQKENI. The V end lost 0 bases, the J end lost 5 bases, and 10 bases lay between the germline ends.

This chain connects TRBV7-2 to TRBJ2-4; no firm D call. Trimming removed 1 base at V and 9 bases at J, with 13 bases between. The CDR3 has 14 amino acids. Germline CDR1 reads SGHTA; CDR2 reads FQGNSA. DNA of the CDR3: TGTGCCAGCAGCTTAGATCTAAATCGAGGCATTCAGTACTTC. It codes for CASSLDLNRGIQYF.